The next 32 T cell receptor beta chains were all read from a single sample in a study of blood T cell repertoires in COVID-19. Profiled with immunoSEQ multiplex PCR; TCRdb holds only in-frame clones, not every one. The profile shows some 31,000 clones, 77% of them singletons. The sequencing input was peripheral blood. The receptor set was obtained from a woman in her 70s with active or convalescent COVID-19.

This rearrangement joins TRBV19 to TRBJ2-2; D gene uncertain. The germline V and J ends were trimmed by 3 bases and 0 bases, with 11 bases remaining between them. This CDR3 has 16 amino acids. Germline V CDR1 and CDR2: LNHDA, SQIVND (reference sequence). CDR3 protein: CASSILGSANTGELFF. CDR3 nucleotides: TGTGCCAGTAGTATCCTAGGCAGCGCGAACACCGGGGAGCTGTTTTTT.

The V and J genes are TRBV9 and TRBJ2-7; 10 nucleotides agree with TRBD2. The CDR3 is 14 amino acids. The J segment lost 5 bases and the V segment lost 3 bases, leaving 5 bases of the junction unmatched. Germline assignment: CDR1 SGDLS and CDR2 YYNGEE. The chain's CDR3 is CASSGEREGDEQYF. The CDR3 DNA reads TGTGCCAGCAGCGGCGAGCGGGAGGGAGACGAGCAGTACTTC.

The chain joins TRBV28 to TRBJ1-5; 9 positions agree with TRBD1. V dropped 3 bases and J dropped 5; count of bases not matched to a gene: 11. The CDR3 sequence is 17 residues long. Germline loops: CDR1 MDHEN, CDR2 SYDVKM. CDR3 loop: CASSFRGGTGYDQPQHF. The CDR3 DNA follows: TGTGCCAGCAGTTTCCGTGGGGGGACAGGGTACGATCAGCCCCAGCATTTT.

V and J are TRBV6-2 or TRBV6-3 and TRBJ2-2, with D tentatively TRBD1 (5 bases). V was cut by 3 bases and J by 3 bases, with 14 bases left in between. The CDR3 covers 16 residues. The germline CDR1 and CDR2 sequences are MNHEY and SVGEGT. CDR3 sequence reads: CASSYRTSRDTGELFF. CDR3 bases: TGTGCCAGCAGTTATAGGACCTCCAGGGACACCGGGGAGCTGTTTTTT.

This rearrangement joins TRBV14 to TRBJ2-5, with D possibly TRBD2 on 5 matching bases. Germline lookup yields CDR1 SGHDN and CDR2 FVKESK. The CDR3 spans 16 residues. Trimming removed 5 bases from V and 2 bases from J, with 18 bases in between. In DNA, the CDR3 is TGTGCCAGCAGCGGGATCTACGGGGTAGGTCAAGAGACCCAGTACTTC. Amino acids: CASSGIYGVGQETQYF. Combining the CDR3 with reference TRBV14 and TRBJ2-5 gives the whole variable domain EAGVTQFPSHSVIEKGQTVTLRCDPISGHDNLYWYRRVMGKEIKFLLHFVKESKQDESGMPNNRFLAERTGGTYSTLKVQPAELEDSGVYFCASSGIYGVGQETQYFGPGTRLLVL.

The chain links TRBV15 to TRBJ1-1; 9 nucleotides agree with TRBD1. The trim removed 5 bases at V and 0 bases at J, leaving 16 bases unmatched. This CDR3 is built from 19 residues. Germline CDR1 is LNHNV and CDR2 is YYDKDF (reference sequence). CDR3 residues: CATSPGQGYSRSLNTEAFF. In DNA, the CDR3 is TGTGCCACCAGCCCGGGACAGGGATATAGTAGGTCCCTGAACACTGAAGCTTTCTTT.

V is TRBV7-8 and J is TRBJ2-7, with 9 nucleotides matching TRBD2. The V segment lost 2 bases and the J segment 6 bases; nucleotides outside the gene matches: 8. Looked up from germline, CDR1 is SGHVS and CDR2 is FQNEAQ. CDR3 length: 15 amino acids. The CDR3 region has the DNA TGTGCCAGCAGCTTATATCCGGGACTAGCAGGCGAGCAGTACTTC. This codes for CASSLYPGLAGEQYF.

This chain connects TRBV6-5 to TRBJ2-5; 10 bases map to TRBD2. Per the germline V gene, CDR1 is MNHEY and CDR2 is SVGAGI. After removal of 8 bases from V and 5 bases from J, the junction contained 8 bases not matched to a gene. This CDR3 is 14 amino acids long. CDR3 in DNA: TGTGCCAGCCCAGGACTAGCGGAATCGGAGACCCAGTACTTC. Its translation is CASPGLAESETQYF.

This clone was observed a single time. The J gene is TRBJ2-2, the V gene TRBV5-4; tentatively, D is TRBD2 (6 bases). Trimming took off 4 bases at V and 4 bases at J, with 17 bases between the two ends. CDR3 size: 16 residues. The V gene's germline CDR1 is SGHNT and CDR2 YYREEE (reference sequence). CDR3 amino acids: CASSRIAVRGTGELFF. As DNA, the CDR3 is TGTGCCAGCAGCCGCATAGCGGTACGCGGCACCGGGGAGCTGTTTTTT. The full variable domain, its missing parts supplied by reference TRBV5-4 and TRBJ2-2, is ETGVTQSPTHLIKTRGQQVTLRCSSQSGHNTVSWYQQALGQGPQFIFQYYREEENGRGNFPPRFSGLQFPNYSSELNVNALELDDSALYLCASSRIAVRGTGELFFGEGSRLTVL.

J is TRBJ1-4 and V is TRBV28, with TRBD1 matching 9 bases. This CDR3 has 16 residues. Looked up from germline, CDR1 is MDHEN and CDR2 is SYDVKM. Trimming cost V 6 bases and J 7 bases; bases outside gene matches: 12. The chain's CDR3 is CASSFSTGQGVEKLFF. CDR3 nucleotides: TGTGCCAGCAGCTTCTCCACGGGACAGGGCGTTGAAAAACTGTTTTTT.

The count of this clone is one. The V gene is TRBV6-2 or TRBV6-3, the J gene TRBJ2-3; TRBD1 agrees at 9 bases. V trimming: 0 bases; J trimming: 4 bases; junction bases outside the gene matches: 5. The CDR3 has 16 residues. CDR1 MNHEY and CDR2 SVGEGT come from the germline V gene. The CDR3 protein is CASSYSGTGSPDTQYF. DNA of the CDR3: TGTGCCAGCAGTTACTCCGGGACAGGGTCGCCAGATACGCAGTATTTT.

In its sample, this clone was seen a few times. This sequence joins TRBV12-3 or TRBV12-4 and TRBJ2-1; TRBD2 might be the D (6 bases). This CDR3 comprises 13 residues. The V end was cut by 7 bases, the J end by 3 bases, with 10 bases between. CDR3 sequence: CASNGGLYNEQFF. CDR3 sequence (DNA): TGTGCCAGCAATGGGGGACTCTACAATGAGCAGTTCTTC.

The gene calls are TRBV14 and TRBJ2-2; TRBD2 aligns across 11 bases. V dropped 1 base and J dropped 7; count of bases not matched to a gene: 11. CDR1 is SGHDN, CDR2 FVKESK, per germline. This CDR3 has 18 amino acids. CDR3 coding DNA: TGTGCCAGCAGCCAAGCGCGCCGACTAGCGGGGACGGTCGGGGAGCTGTTTTTT. Translating gives CASSQARRLAGTVGELFF.

V and J are TRBV7-9 and TRBJ1-5, with a weak D call TRBD1 (6 bases). Trimming pared 1 base from V and 4 bases from J, leaving 8 bases between. CDR3 length: 14 amino acids. CDR1 is SEHNR, CDR2 FQNEAQ, per germline (reference sequence). Written as DNA, the CDR3 is TGTGCCAGCAGCTTAGGCAGGGGTAATCAGCCCCAGCATTTT. It is translated as CASSLGRGNQPQHF.

This clone was seen a single time. This rearrangement joins TRBV11-2 to TRBJ1-2; D unresolved. The ends were cut back, 5 bases at V and 4 bases at J, with 11 bases in the middle. Germline assignment: CDR1 SGHAT and CDR2 FQNNGV. The CDR3 length is 13 residues. The CDR3 is CASSLSRIYGYTF. DNA of the CDR3: TGTGCCAGCAGCCTAAGCAGGATCTATGGCTACACCTTC. The whole variable domain, filled in from reference TRBV11-2 and TRBJ1-2, reads EAGVAQSPRYKIIEKRQSVAFWCNPISGHATLYWYQQILGQGPKLLIQFQNNGVVDDSQLPKDRFSAERLKGVDSTLKIQPAKLEDSAVYLCASSLSRIYGYTFGSGTRLTVV.

This clone occurred a few times. The gene calls are TRBV6-1 and TRBJ1-5, with 7 bases that match TRBD1. V shed 1 base and J 15 bases; nucleotides not matched to a gene: 6. Germline-derived CDR1 and CDR2 are MNHNS and SASEGT. The CDR3 is made up of 12 amino acids. As DNA, the CDR3 is TGTGCCAGCAGTGAAGACAGGGGAGGCCTGCATTTT. Its protein product is CASSEDRGGLHF.

The chain recombines TRBV28 with TRBJ2-6; 7 bases map to TRBD1. Germline lookup yields CDR1 MDHEN and CDR2 SYDVKM. After removal of 2 bases from V and 2 bases from J, the junction contained 6 bases not matched to a gene. The CDR3 sequence is 17 residues long. This CDR3 is CASSLGQGVAGANVLTF. CDR3 nucleotide sequence: TGTGCCAGCAGTTTAGGGCAGGGGGTTGCTGGGGCCAACGTCCTGACTTTC.

V usage is TRBV7-9 and J usage is TRBJ1-5; no reliable D call. The CDR3 has 18 amino acids. Germline values: CDR1 SEHNR, CDR2 FQNEAQ (reference sequence). V gave up 4 bases and J gave up 3 bases, with 22 bases separating them. Here the CDR3 reads CASSSTHRGKGNNQPQHF. CDR3 nucleotide sequence: TGTGCCAGCAGCTCCACGCACCGGGGAAAGGGAAACAATCAGCCCCAGCATTTT.

This chain's CDR3 is CASSEGSNQPQHF. In DNA form, the CDR3 reads TGTGCCAGTAGCGAGGGAAGCAATCAGCCCCAGCATTTT. This chain joins TRBV19 and TRBJ1-5, with unresolved D. The CDR3 runs to 13 residues. V lost 6 bases to trimming and J lost 1 base, with 7 bases between them. Germline CDR1 LNHDA, CDR2 SQIVND (reference sequence).

This clone was observed a handful of times. This rearrangement joins TRBV7-2 to TRBJ2-1; D not certain. Trimming removed 5 bases at V and 9 bases at J, with 11 bases between. In germline, CDR1 is SGHTA, CDR2 FQGNSA. The CDR3 is 12 amino acids. The CDR3 spells CASSPFGGEQFF. CDR3 sequence (DNA): TGTGCCAGCAGCCCCTTTGGCGGTGAGCAGTTCTTC. Full variable domain (missing parts from reference TRBV7-2 and TRBJ2-1): GAGVSQSPSNKVTEKGKDVELRCDPISGHTALYWYRQSLGQGLEFLIYFQGNSAPDKSGLPSDRFSAERTGGSVSTLTIQRTQQEDSAVYLCASSPFGGEQFFGPGTRLTVL.

This chain uses TRBV7-8 with TRBJ2-7, with 9 positions matching TRBD1. J was trimmed by 2 bases and V by 0 bases; bases with no gene match: 2. This CDR3 is built from 15 residues. Per germline, CDR1 SGHVS and CDR2 FQNEAQ. The CDR3 is CASSLAWDRAYEQYF. The CDR3 DNA is TGTGCCAGCAGCTTAGCGTGGGACAGGGCCTACGAGCAGTACTTC.

The V and J genes are TRBV29-1 and TRBJ1-2, with no clear D. Trimming left V 5 bases short and J 6 bases short, with 13 bases between. The CDR3 is 12 residues long. The germline V gene encodes CDR1 SQVTM and CDR2 ANQGSEA. CDR3 sequence reads: CSVSRGNNGYTF. CDR3 nucleotides: TGCAGCGTTTCACGGGGAAATAATGGCTACACCTTC.

Only a few counts were recorded for this clone. The J gene is TRBJ1-6, the V gene TRBV7-9; TRBD1 aligns across 9 bases. CDR3 length: 15 amino acids. Germline V CDR1 and CDR2: SEHNR, FQNEAQ (reference sequence). Losses at the gene ends were 2 bases for V and 8 bases for J; bases not matched to a gene: 4. In DNA form, the CDR3 reads TGTGCCAGCAGCTTAAAGCGGGACAGGGATTCACCCCTCCACTTT. It yields the protein CASSLKRDRDSPLHF.

CDR3 nucleotide sequence: TGTGCCAGCAGTACCCACAGGGGGAACTATGGCTACACCTTC. This codes for CASSTHRGNYGYTF. The chain uses TRBV6-5 and TRBJ1-2; 8 nucleotides agree with TRBD1. The CDR3 runs to 14 residues. V lost 5 bases and J lost 2; bases outside the gene matches: 4. The germline V gene encodes CDR1 MNHEY and CDR2 SVGAGI.

The V gene is TRBV7-2, the J gene TRBJ1-1; D possibly corresponds to TRBD1 (5 bases). V was pared by 2 bases and J by 2 bases, with 9 bases between. CDR1 and CDR2 from the germline V gene are SGHTA and FQGNSA. The CDR3 is 14 residues long. In nucleotides, the CDR3 is TGTGCCAGCAGCTTACAGGGATCTAACACTGAAGCTTTCTTT. Translating gives CASSLQGSNTEAFF. The full variable domain, completed using reference TRBV7-2 and TRBJ1-1, is GAGVSQSPSNKVTEKGKDVELRCDPISGHTALYWYRQSLGQGLEFLIYFQGNSAPDKSGLPSDRFSAERTGGSVSTLTIQRTQQEDSAVYLCASSLQGSNTEAFFGQGTRLTVV.

This chain joins TRBV5-1 and TRBJ2-2; 9 positions agree with TRBD1. The V gene's germline CDR1 is SGHRS and CDR2 YFSETQ. This CDR3 has 15 amino acids. The trim removed 4 bases at V and 5 bases at J, leaving 6 bases unmatched. Here the CDR3 DNA reads TGCGCCAGCAGCCCGGGGACAGGGAGAACCGGGGAGCTGTTTTTT. It translates to CASSPGTGRTGELFF.

Only a few counts were recorded for this clone. This chain connects TRBV10-3 to TRBJ1-2; no reliable D call. This CDR3 has 14 amino acids. Germline values: CDR1 ENHRY, CDR2 SYGVKD. V lost 1 base to trimming and J lost 2 bases, with 8 bases between them. The CDR3 reads CAISEWRENYGYTF. Here the CDR3 DNA reads TGTGCCATCAGTGAGTGGAGGGAAAACTATGGCTACACCTTC.

The gene calls are TRBV7-2 and TRBJ2-5; 9 nucleotides align to TRBD2. CDR1 and CDR2 from the germline V gene are SGHTA and FQGNSA. CDR3 length equals 17 residues. Losses at the gene ends were 1 base for V and 7 bases for J; bases not matched to a gene: 13. CDR3 region: CASSLVFSGGPGWTQYF. CDR3 coding DNA: TGTGCCAGCAGCTTAGTCTTCAGCGGGGGGCCCGGGTGGACCCAGTACTTC.

This clone showed up just once. The V gene is TRBV6-5, the J gene TRBJ2-2, with D perhaps matching TRBD1 (6 bases). Germline V lookup: CDR1 MNHEY, CDR2 SVGAGI. The CDR3 is 13 amino acids. Trimming left V 6 bases short and J 2 bases short, with 7 bases between. CDR3 nucleotides: TGTGCCAGCAGGGGGGCAAACACCGGGGAGCTGTTTTTT. It specifies CASRGANTGELFF.

The chain carries TRBV2 and TRBJ2-6; possibly TRBD1 for D (6 bases). CDR1 and CDR2 from the germline V gene are SNHLY and FYNNEI. V lost 6 bases, J lost 3 bases, and 9 bases lay in between. This CDR3 region has 14 residues. CDR3 residues: CASSRTVGANVLTF. DNA of the CDR3: TGTGCCAGCAGCCGGACAGTTGGGGCCAACGTCCTGACTTTC. Drawing the rest from reference TRBV2 and TRBJ2-6, the complete variable domain is EPEVTQTPSHQVTQMGQEVILRCVPISNHLYFYWYRQILGQKVEFLVSFYNNEISEKSEIFDDQFSVERPDGSNFTLKIRSTKLEDSAMYFCASSRTVGANVLTFGAGSRLTVL.

V usage is TRBV27 and J usage is TRBJ1-1; 9 bases map to TRBD1. Germline V CDR1 and CDR2: MNHEY, SMNVEV (reference sequence). CDR3 length equals 15 residues. J lost 4 bases, V lost 3 bases, and 6 bases had no gene match. CDR3 loop: CASSFHGQGTTEAFF. The CDR3 coding sequence is TGTGCCAGCAGTTTTCATGGACAGGGGACCACTGAAGCTTTCTTT.

In its sample, this clone was seen once. One end of the junction does not line up with germline, which may come from a read error. CDR3 DNA: TGCAGTGCTCCTCAAGCGGGAGCCCCTATCTTC. It yields the protein CSAPQAGAPIF. This rearrangement joins TRBV20-1 to TRBJ2-7; the match to TRBD2 covers 8 bases. This CDR3 is built from 11 residues. The V gene's germline CDR1 is DFQATT and CDR2 SNEGSKA (reference sequence).